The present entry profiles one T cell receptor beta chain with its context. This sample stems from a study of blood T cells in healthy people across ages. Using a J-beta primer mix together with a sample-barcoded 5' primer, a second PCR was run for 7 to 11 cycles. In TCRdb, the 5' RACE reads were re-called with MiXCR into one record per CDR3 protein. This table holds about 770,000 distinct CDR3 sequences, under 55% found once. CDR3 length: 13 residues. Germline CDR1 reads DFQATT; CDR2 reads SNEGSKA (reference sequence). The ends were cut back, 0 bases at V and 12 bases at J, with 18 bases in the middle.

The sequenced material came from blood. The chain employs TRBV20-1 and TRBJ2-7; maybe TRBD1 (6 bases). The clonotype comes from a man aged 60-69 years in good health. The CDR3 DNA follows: TGCAGTGCTAGAGAACCCCTAGACAGGCTATCGTACTTC. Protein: CSAREPLDRLSYF.